This passage covers 13 T cell receptor beta chains from one sample sequenced in a study of blood T cells in healthy people across ages. A second roughly 6 to 12 cycle PCR used barcoded and J-beta primers. TCRdb redid the calling of the 5' RACE reads with MiXCR, one entry per CDR3 protein. The sample consists of 450,000 to 700,000 distinct CDR3 sequences, approximately 25% of them appearing once. Material: blood. These receptors were collected from a woman in her seventies in good health.

This sequence joins TRBV12-3 or TRBV12-4 and TRBJ2-1; perhaps TRBD2 as D (5 bases). This CDR3 region has 12 residues. Trimming removed 3 bases from V and 14 bases from J, with 14 bases in between. CDR3 sequence reads: CASSLERPVKFF. The CDR3 DNA follows: TGTGCCAGCAGTTTGGAGCGGCCTGTTAAGTTCTTC.

J is TRBJ2-5 and V is TRBV20-1; no reliable D call. V lost 2 bases and J lost 5, with 12 bases in between. The germline V gene has CDR1 DFQATT and CDR2 SNEGSKA (reference sequence). The length of the CDR3 is 13 residues. In DNA form, the CDR3 reads TGCAGTGCTAGAAAGGACGGTGGTGAGACCCAGTACTTC. Residues: CSARKDGGETQYF.

This clonotype was recorded a few times. The chain is built from TRBV20-1 and TRBJ1-2, with D tentatively TRBD1 (5 bases). V lost 0 bases, J lost 4 bases, and 15 bases lay in between. Germline CDR1 is DFQATT and CDR2 is SNEGSKA (reference sequence). The CDR3 has 15 residues. CDR3 DNA: TGCAGTGCTAGAGATAGTTCAGGGTATTTCTATGGCTACACCTTC. This codes for CSARDSSGYFYGYTF.

The V and J genes are TRBV20-1 and TRBJ1-1, with D possibly being TRBD1 (6 bases). CDR3 length: 12 amino acids. V lost 6 bases, J lost 10 bases, and 18 bases lay in between. CDR1 is DFQATT, CDR2 SNEGSKA, per germline (reference sequence). This CDR3 is CSADGTSRRAFF. DNA for the CDR3: TGCAGTGCAGACGGGACATCTAGGAGAGCTTTCTTT.

The sample holds many counts of this clonotype. J is TRBJ2-1 and V is TRBV27; D gene uncertain. CDR1 and CDR2 from the germline V gene are MNHEY and SMNVEV (reference sequence). The ends were cut back, 9 bases at V and 3 bases at J, with 15 bases in the middle. The CDR3 sequence is 14 residues long. CDR3 sequence: CASQHSQYYNEQFF. In DNA form, the CDR3 reads TGTGCCAGTCAGCACAGCCAATACTACAATGAGCAGTTCTTC.

J is TRBJ2-3 and V is TRBV5-1; no firm D call. The CDR3 is 12 residues long. The germline V gene encodes CDR1 SGHRS and CDR2 YFSETQ. V shed 3 bases and J shed 3 bases, with 5 bases lying between them. This CDR3 is CASSYLTDTQYF. In nucleotides, the CDR3 is TGCGCCAGCAGCTACTTAACAGATACGCAGTATTTT. The entire variable domain, with the rest obtained from reference TRBV5-1 and TRBJ2-3, is as follows: KAGVTQTPRYLIKTRGQQVTLSCSPISGHRSVSWYQQTPGQGLQFLFEYFSETQRNKGNFPGRFSGRQFSNSRSEMNVSTLELGDSALYLCASSYLTDTQYFGPGTRLTVL.

This clonotype was detected many times. This CDR3 reads CAISEPSGGPETQYF. CDR3 DNA: TGTGCCATCAGTGAGCCTAGCGGGGGGCCAGAGACCCAGTACTTC. The chain carries TRBV10-3 and TRBJ2-5, with 11 positions matching TRBD2. Germline CDR1 ENHRY, CDR2 SYGVKD. This CDR3 contains 15 residues. V shed 2 bases and J 4 bases; nucleotides not matched to a gene: 3.

This chain joins TRBV9 and TRBJ1-1; unclear D gene. V was clipped by 0 bases and J by 4 bases, with 13 bases between them. Germline lookup yields CDR1 SGDLS and CDR2 YYNGEE. This CDR3 is 15 amino acids long. DNA for the CDR3: TGTGCCAGCAGCGTAGCTTCGGGTTGGTCCACTGAAGCTTTCTTT. It translates to CASSVASGWSTEAFF.

This clonotype has a count of ten or more. The chain couples TRBV11-2 to TRBJ2-5; 8 bases agree with TRBD2. J gave up 3 bases and V 1 base, and 7 bases lay outside the gene matches. The CDR3 sequence is 16 residues long. Germline values: CDR1 SGHAT, CDR2 FQNNGV. The DNA for the CDR3 is TGTGCCAGCAGCTTAGGCGCCAGCGGGGGCAAAGAGACCCAGTACTTC. The encoded protein is CASSLGASGGKETQYF.

This clonotype has a handful of counts. The gene calls are TRBV13 and TRBJ2-5; D unclear. The end of the DNA aligns better with TRBJ2-7, so the J call may be wrong. The CDR3 runs to 14 residues. Per germline, CDR1 PRHDT and CDR2 FYEKMQ (reference sequence). In DNA, the CDR3 is TGTGCCAGCAGCTTAGGACCGAATTACTACGAGCAGTACTTC. Its translation: CASSLGPNYYEQYF.

In this sample, this clonotype turned up a few times. This rearrangement joins TRBV7-2 to TRBJ2-7, with 8 bases aligning to TRBD2. CDR3 size: 14 residues. The V segment lost 5 bases and the J segment 0 bases; nucleotides outside the gene matches: 3. CDR1 is SGHTA, CDR2 FQGNSA, per germline. The CDR3 reads CASSRTSSSYEQYF. In nucleotides, the CDR3 is TGTGCCAGCAGCCGGACTAGCAGCTCCTACGAGCAGTACTTC.

This clonotype has just a few counts. V gene TRBV2 combines with J gene TRBJ1-2; TRBD1 agrees at 7 bases. The J segment lost 6 bases and the V segment lost 6 bases, leaving 7 bases of the junction unmatched. Germline CDR1 is SNHLY and CDR2 is FYNNEI. The CDR3 spans 13 residues. The CDR3: CASSLDREHGYTF. The CDR3 DNA reads as TGTGCCAGCAGCCTCGACAGGGAGCATGGCTACACCTTC. Filled out from reference TRBV2 and TRBJ1-2, the complete variable domain reads EPEVTQTPSHQVTQMGQEVILRCVPISNHLYFYWYRQILGQKVEFLVSFYNNEISEKSEIFDDQFSVERPDGSNFTLKIRSTKLEDSAMYFCASSLDREHGYTFGSGTRLTVV.

This clonotype was counted between two and nine times. The chain recombines TRBV6-1 with TRBJ1-4, with D perhaps matching TRBD1 (6 bases). V gave up 0 bases and J gave up 8 bases, with 13 bases separating them. The CDR3 length is 15 residues. CDR1 and CDR2 (germline): MNHNS, SASEGT. The DNA of the CDR3 is TGTGCCAGCAGTGAAGCCGGGACAACCAGGGAAAAACTGTTTTTT. As protein: CASSEAGTTREKLFF.